A selection of T cell receptor beta chains follows, all from one sample in a study of siplizumab effects on memory and regulatory T cells. Clones were read by immunoSEQ multiplex PCR, and TCRdb kept only the in-frame ones, dropping some. The sample includes about 50,000 clones, roughly 93% of them seen just once. The sequenced sample consisted of CD8+ T cells sorted from blood. The receptors were gathered from a human donor in good health. The CDR3 runs from the conserved cysteine through the conserved F or W. The D gene is left open where the match is weak. Clone size is not always given. Where it is, it says once, few, many or a class for expanded clones.

clone size: NA; D gene: NA; V gene: TRBV7-9; CDR3 length: 11; J gene: TRBJ2-1; CDR3 protein: CASSPNYEQFF; CDR3 DNA: TGTGCCAGCAGCCCGAACTATGAGCAGTTCTTC
clone size: NA; D gene: NA; V gene: TRBV11-2; CDR3 length: 14; J gene: TRBJ2-4; CDR3 protein: CASSPETGRNIQYF; CDR3 DNA: TGTGCCAGCAGCCCGGAGACAGGGAGGAACATTCAGTACTTC
clone size: once; D gene: NA; V gene: TRBV29-1; CDR3 length: 11; J gene: TRBJ2-7; CDR3 protein: CSVEEVYEQYF; CDR3 DNA: TGCAGCGTTGAAGAGGTATACGAGCAGTACTTC
clone size: NA; D gene: NA; V gene: TRBV5-1; CDR3 length: 12; J gene: TRBJ2-7; CDR3 protein: CASSFQGYEQYF; CDR3 DNA: TGCGCCAGCAGCTTCCAGGGCTACGAGCAGTACTTC
clone size: few; D gene: NA; V gene: TRBV28; CDR3 length: 15; J gene: TRBJ1-3; CDR3 protein: CASSLRGGGGNTIYF; CDR3 DNA: TGTGCCAGCAGTTTACGGGGAGGGGGTGGAAACACCATATATTTT
clone size: NA; D gene: TRBD1; V gene: TRBV10-3; CDR3 length: 12; J gene: TRBJ2-2; CDR3 protein: CATAQGAGELFF; CDR3 DNA: TGTGCCACCGCACAGGGGGCCGGGGAGCTGTTTTTT
clone size: NA; D gene: NA; V gene: TRBV7-9; CDR3 length: 18; J gene: TRBJ2-7; CDR3 protein: CASPKFGQRLISDYEQYF; CDR3 DNA: TGTGCCAGCCCCAAGTTTGGACAACGGCTTATCTCCGACTACGAGCAGTACTTC
clone size: NA; D gene: NA; V gene: TRBV6-1; CDR3 length: 19; J gene: TRBJ2-5; CDR3 protein: CASSEPLVEGPSIPETQYF; CDR3 DNA: TGTGCCAGCAGTGAACCGCTTGTGGAGGGTCCATCGATCCCAGAGACCCAGTACTTC
clone size: NA; D gene: NA; V gene: TRBV15; CDR3 length: 12; J gene: TRBJ2-2; CDR3 protein: CATSKGTGELFF; CDR3 DNA: TGTGCCACCAGCAAGGGGACCGGGGAGCTGTTTTTT
clone size: few; D gene: NA; V gene: TRBV9; CDR3 length: 13; J gene: TRBJ1-1; CDR3 protein: CASSVTENTEAFF; CDR3 DNA: TGTGCCAGCAGCGTAACAGAAAACACTGAAGCTTTCTTT
clone size: NA; D gene: NA; V gene: TRBV6-5; CDR3 length: 14; J gene: TRBJ2-7; CDR3 protein: CASQPGRTWVEQYF; CDR3 DNA: TGTGCCAGCCAGCCGGGGCGAACATGGGTCGAGCAGTACTTC
clone size: NA; D gene: NA; V gene: TRBV27; CDR3 length: 13; J gene: TRBJ2-7; CDR3 protein: CASRVGDAYEQYF; CDR3 DNA: TGTGCCAGCAGAGTTGGGGATGCTTACGAGCAGTACTTC
clone size: NA; D gene: NA; V gene: TRBV28; CDR3 length: 14; J gene: TRBJ2-3; CDR3 protein: CATEMTGSTDTQYF; CDR3 DNA: TGTGCCACCGAGATGACAGGAAGCACAGATACGCAGTATTTT
clone size: NA; D gene: NA; V gene: TRBV27; CDR3 length: 13; J gene: TRBJ2-3; CDR3 protein: CASNPLGADTQYF; CDR3 DNA: TGTGCCAGCAACCCCCTGGGAGCAGATACGCAGTATTTT
clone size: NA; D gene: NA; V gene: TRBV4-1; CDR3 length: 14; J gene: TRBJ2-7; CDR3 protein: CASSQVTPVYEQYF; CDR3 DNA: TGCGCCAGCAGCCAAGTTACCCCGGTGTACGAGCAGTACTTC
clone size: NA; D gene: TRBD2; V gene: TRBV28; CDR3 length: 22; J gene: TRBJ2-2; CDR3 protein: CASSHHGTSGRGVFGYTGELFF; CDR3 DNA: TGTGCCAGCAGCCACCATGGGACTAGCGGGAGGGGGGTATTTGGTTACACCGGGGAGCTGTTTTTT
clone size: NA; D gene: NA; V gene: TRBV6-6; CDR3 length: 13; J gene: TRBJ2-3; CDR3 protein: CASSSQMEDTQYF; CDR3 DNA: TGTGCCAGCAGTTCCCAGATGGAGGATACGCAGTATTTT
clone size: NA; D gene: NA; V gene: TRBV12-5; CDR3 length: 16; J gene: TRBJ2-2; CDR3 protein: CASGLKQGPDTGELFF; CDR3 DNA: TGTGCTAGTGGTTTGAAACAGGGCCCCGACACCGGGGAGCTGTTTTTT
clone size: NA; D gene: NA; V gene: TRBV30; CDR3 length: 14; J gene: TRBJ1-6; CDR3 protein: CAWRQGILNSPLHF; CDR3 DNA: TGTGCCTGGAGACAGGGAATTCTTAATTCACCCCTCCACTTT
clone size: once; D gene: NA; V gene: TRBV29-1; CDR3 length: 14; J gene: TRBJ1-4; CDR3 protein: CSVEAQGRGEKLFF; CDR3 DNA: TGCAGCGTTGAGGCGCAGGGACGAGGGGAAAAACTGTTTTTT
clone size: NA; D gene: NA; V gene: TRBV27; CDR3 length: 13; J gene: TRBJ1-1; CDR3 protein: CASSLRARSEAFF; CDR3 DNA: TGTGCCAGCAGTTTAAGAGCCAGATCTGAAGCTTTCTTT
clone size: NA; D gene: NA; V gene: TRBV5-1; CDR3 length: 13; J gene: TRBJ1-1; CDR3 protein: CASSLSQDGVRFF; CDR3 DNA: TGCGCCAGCAGCCTTTCCCAGGACGGAGTCCGGTTCTTT